This T cell receptor beta chain was obtained from a study of cytomegalovirus exposure and HLA in healthy donors. Notes on the study in general: Cytomegalovirus status, reportedly, was diagnosed with high specificity and sensitivity by the classifier. An analysis was carried out at a later point. It showed that HLA-associated TCR beta chains were more clonally expanded than equally common non-associated chains. Some V segments could not be told apart, so they were left out, TRBV6-2 and TRBV6-3 among them. Cytomegalovirus association was listed for roughly 160 TCR beta chains.

Amplification used 60 Vbeta primers and 13 Jbeta primers. The protocol was immunoSEQ multiplex PCR, while the TCRdb copy is restricted to in-frame clones and leaves out a portion. The sample holds roughly 140,000 clones, 76% seen once. This CDR3 is built from 14 residues. With 6 bases clipped from V and 1 base from J, the junction kept 5 bases outside the gene matches. Germline values: CDR1 MNHNS, CDR2 SASEGT. This clone was detected a few times. Its target is unknown. This clonotype originated in a woman between 35 and 50 years old in good health and CMV-seronegative. The chain joins TRBV6-1 to TRBJ1-1; 7 bases are shared with TRBD1. The sequenced material came from PBMCs. CDR3 bases: TGTGCCAGCAGATTGGACAGGTGGAACACTGAAGCTTTCTTT. Residues: CASRLDRWNTEAFF.